What follows is one T cell receptor beta chain and its context. Participants were aged about 18 to 89 years from about two dozen US areas. Cohort allocation depended upon clinical history that participants reported. The data were produced by immunoSEQ multiplex PCR, yet TCRdb's version contains in-frame clones alone and is incomplete. The sample lists a few hundred thousand clones; roughly 89% were seen once. This record belongs to a study of blood T cell repertoires in COVID-19. V dropped 3 bases and J dropped 9 bases, with 13 bases sitting between them. This CDR3 is 13 amino acids long. Per germline, CDR1 SGDLS and CDR2 YYNGEE.

The V and J genes are TRBV9 and TRBJ2-1; D gene ambiguous. The origin of this receptor is a woman in her 40s who had recovered from COVID-19. Sequencing was performed on PBMCs or T cells enriched from blood (not recorded which). This CDR3 is CASSAQPYPEQFF. Here the CDR3 DNA reads TGTGCCAGCAGCGCCCAACCCTACCCTGAGCAGTTCTTC.